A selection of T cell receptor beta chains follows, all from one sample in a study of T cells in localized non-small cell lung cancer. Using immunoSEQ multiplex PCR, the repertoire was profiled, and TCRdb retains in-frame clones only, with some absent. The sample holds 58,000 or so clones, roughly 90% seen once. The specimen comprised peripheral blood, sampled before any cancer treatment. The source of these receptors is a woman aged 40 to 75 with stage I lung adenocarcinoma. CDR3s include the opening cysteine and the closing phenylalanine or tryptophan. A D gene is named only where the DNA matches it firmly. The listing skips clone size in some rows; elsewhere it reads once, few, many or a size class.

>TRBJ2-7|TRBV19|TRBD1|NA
CASSTGTGGNSYEQYF
TGTGCCAGTAGTACCGGGACAGGGGGCAACTCCTACGAGCAGTACTTC
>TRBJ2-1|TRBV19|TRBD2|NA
CASSIVGLAGAEQFF
TGTGCCAGTAGTATAGTCGGACTAGCGGGGGCAGAGCAGTTCTTC
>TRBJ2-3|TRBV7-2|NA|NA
CASSFDSGTDTQYF
TGTGCCAGCAGCTTCGATAGCGGAACAGATACGCAGTATTTT
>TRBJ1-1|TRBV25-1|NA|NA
CATTRQGSRPEAFF
TGTGCCACGACAAGGCAGGGATCGAGGCCTGAAGCTTTCTTT
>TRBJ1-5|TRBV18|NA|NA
CASSPDELQPQHF
TGTGCCAGCTCACCCGATGAACTCCAGCCCCAGCATTTT
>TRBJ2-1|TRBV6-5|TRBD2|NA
CASSYSSSGAWAEQFF
TGTGCCAGCAGTTACTCGAGTAGCGGGGCGTGGGCTGAGCAGTTCTTC
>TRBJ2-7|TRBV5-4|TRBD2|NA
CASSFQSRGGSYEQYF
TGTGCCAGCAGCTTTCAAAGCCGCGGGGGCTCCTACGAGCAGTACTTC
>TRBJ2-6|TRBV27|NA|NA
CASSRDFRSGANVLTF
TGTGCCAGCAGCCGGGACTTTCGCTCTGGGGCCAACGTCCTGACTTTC
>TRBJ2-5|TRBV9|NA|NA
CASSVAPGGLEKETQYF
TGTGCCAGCAGCGTAGCTCCAGGGGGACTAGAGAAAGAGACCCAGTACTTC
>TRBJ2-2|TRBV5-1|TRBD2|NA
CASTPGLAKRRSLGELFF
TGCGCCAGCACCCCAGGACTAGCTAAACGGCGGAGCCTGGGGGAGCTGTTTTTT
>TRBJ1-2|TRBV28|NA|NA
CASSLQDYGYTF
TGTGCCAGCAGTTTGCAGGACTATGGCTACACCTTC
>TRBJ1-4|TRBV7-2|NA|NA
CASSPLRSGQLFF
TGTGCCAGCAGCCCTCTCCGGAGTGGGCAACTGTTTTTT
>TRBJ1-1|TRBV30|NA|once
CAWRLGLPNTEAFF
TGTGCCTGGAGGTTGGGACTGCCGAACACTGAAGCTTTCTTT